Following are 16 T cell receptor beta chains from one sample sequenced in a study of blood T cells in healthy people across ages. Sample-barcoded 5' priming and a J-beta primer mix drove a second PCR of roughly 6 to 12 cycles. TCRdb itself ran the 5' RACE reads through MiXCR, one entry per CDR3 protein. In the table there are more than 600,000 distinct CDR3 sequences, approximately 25% of which are singletons. These data also formed part of another study, on T cells of mothers and their children.

The sample taken for sequencing was blood. These receptors were obtained from a boy under 18 in good health.

The sample holds a few counts of this clonotype. The chain uses TRBV29-1 and TRBJ1-4; possible D gene TRBD1, 5 bases. Trimming removed 5 bases from V and 6 bases from J, with 10 bases in between. The CDR3 length is 12 residues. The germline gives CDR1 SQVTM, CDR2 ANQGSEA. CDR3 amino acids: CSVWMGDEKLFF. Here the CDR3 DNA reads TGCAGCGTTTGGATGGGGGATGAAAAACTGTTTTTT.

The rearrangement uses TRBV5-1 and TRBJ2-5; 9 nucleotides agree with TRBD1. CDR3 length: 14 residues. The V gene end was trimmed by 4 bases and the J gene end by 4 bases; junction bases not matched to a gene: 5. The germline V gene has CDR1 SGHRS and CDR2 YFSETQ. CDR3: CASSLGTGLETQYF. CDR3 DNA sequence: TGCGCCAGCAGCCTGGGGACAGGGCTAGAGACCCAGTACTTC.

The chain recombines TRBV27 with TRBJ1-5; the D gene is possibly TRBD1 (6 bases). The CDR3 loop spans 14 amino acids. Looked up from germline, CDR1 is MNHEY and CDR2 is SMNVEV (reference sequence). Trimming stripped 5 bases from V and 9 bases from J, with 17 bases between. The DNA of the CDR3 is TGTGCCAGCAGTGATTTGACAGGTGTTGGGCCCCAGCATTTT. The encoded protein is CASSDLTGVGPQHF.

V gene TRBV20-1 combines with J gene TRBJ1-1; D is unresolved. CDR1 is DFQATT and CDR2 is SNEGSKA in the germline V gene (reference sequence). The CDR3 loop spans 12 amino acids. V lost 4 bases and J 1 base, leaving 7 bases between the germline ends. This chain's CDR3 is CSAKTENTEAFF. CDR3 sequence (DNA): TGCAGTGCTAAGACCGAGAACACTGAAGCTTTCTTT.

This clonotype showed up many times. The chain carries TRBV7-2 and TRBJ2-5; tentatively, D is TRBD2 (5 bases). Trimming cost V 5 bases and J 5 bases, with 9 bases left between them. The CDR3 spans 12 residues. The germline CDR1 and CDR2 sequences are SGHTA and FQGNSA. The CDR3 spells CASSLQRETQYF. CDR3 coding DNA: TGTGCCAGCAGCCTCCAGCGGGAGACCCAGTACTTC.

This chain links TRBV9 with TRBJ2-2, with 9 bases aligning to TRBD2. Germline-derived CDR1 and CDR2 are SGDLS and YYNGEE. This CDR3 spans 15 amino acids. The V and J ends lost 0 bases and 11 bases, in that order; junction bases with no gene match: 8. As DNA, the CDR3 is TGTGCCAGCAGCGTAGCGGCTAGCGGGATCGTCGAGCTGTTTTTT. Translation gives CASSVAASGIVELFF.

This clonotype was observed many times. The J gene is TRBJ1-3, the V gene TRBV9; 9 nucleotides agree with TRBD1. The CDR3 is made up of 16 amino acids. Germline trimming cut 0 bases from V and 2 bases from J; bases unmatched to any gene: 3. Germline CDR1 and CDR2: SGDLS and YYNGEE. CDR3 in DNA: TGTGCCAGCAGCGTAGTAGGGACAGGGACTGGAAACACCATATATTTT. This sequence encodes CASSVVGTGTGNTIYF.

V and J are TRBV28 and TRBJ2-7; 9 nucleotides line up with TRBD2. From germline, CDR1 is MDHEN and CDR2 SYDVKM. The CDR3 extends over 16 amino acids. V shed 5 bases, J shed 3 bases, and the junction held 11 bases outside the gene matches. CDR3 region: CASSPQLAGELYEQYF. The CDR3 bases are TGTGCCAGCAGTCCCCAACTAGCGGGCGAGCTCTACGAGCAGTACTTC.

This clonotype occurred a few times. V usage is TRBV24-1 and J usage is TRBJ2-3, with D possibly TRBD1 on 5 matching bases. From germline, CDR1 is KGHDR and CDR2 SFDVKD. The CDR3 totals 16 residues. V was shortened by 2 bases and J by 0 bases, with 11 bases between the two germline ends. The CDR3 loop is CATSDYRQTSTDTQYF. As DNA, the CDR3 is TGTGCCACCAGTGATTACCGACAGACTAGCACAGATACGCAGTATTTT.

In this sample, this clonotype turned up a few times. The chain is built from TRBV5-5 and TRBJ2-5, with D perhaps matching TRBD2 (5 bases). This CDR3 is built from 15 residues. The germline V gene encodes CDR1 SGHKS and CDR2 YYEKEE (reference sequence). Trimming pared 4 bases from V and 1 base from J, leaving 14 bases between. The DNA for the CDR3 is TGTGCCAGCAGCCCCCGGGGAGATATCCAAGAGACCCAGTACTTC. Protein: CASSPRGDIQETQYF.

This chain's CDR3 is CASRGTDRETQYF. As DNA, the CDR3 is TGCGCCAGCAGGGGGACAGATCGGGAGACCCAGTACTTC. The chain has TRBV5-1 and TRBJ2-5, with 7 bases matching TRBD1. The CDR3 is 13 residues long. The germline gives CDR1 SGHRS, CDR2 YFSETQ. Germline trimming cut 5 bases from V and 5 bases from J; bases unmatched to any gene: 6.

The chain couples TRBV7-9 to TRBJ1-2; D gene uncertain. The CDR3 length is 12 residues. The ends were cut back, 4 bases at V and 6 bases at J, with 9 bases in the middle. The germline gives CDR1 SEHNR, CDR2 FQNEAQ (reference sequence). CDR3 bases: TGTGCCAGCAGCTCGGGAACGAATGGCTACACCTTC. Its translation is CASSSGTNGYTF.

The chain uses TRBV6-2 or TRBV6-3 and TRBJ2-7, with no clear D. Trimming left V 10 bases short and J 7 bases short, with 23 bases between. Per the germline V gene, CDR1 is MNHEY and CDR2 is SVGEGT. This CDR3 has 14 residues. CDR3 nucleotides: TGTGCCACAAACCCCACCGGGCCAGGAAAGGAGCAGTACTTC. Residues: CATNPTGPGKEQYF.

V usage is TRBV20-1 and J usage is TRBJ1-4, with TRBD1 as a possible D gene (6 bases). The V and J ends lost 3 bases and 5 bases respectively, with 13 bases between them. CDR3 size: 14 residues. The germline V gene encodes CDR1 DFQATT and CDR2 SNEGSKA (reference sequence). CDR3 residues: CSASGGAQNEKLFF. In nucleotides, the CDR3 is TGCAGTGCTAGTGGGGGGGCGCAGAATGAAAAACTGTTTTTT.

The chain's CDR3 is CASSSINRVLTF. DNA for the CDR3: TGTGCCAGCAGTAGTATAAATCGGGTCCTGACTTTC. The V gene is TRBV12-3 or TRBV12-4, the J gene TRBJ2-6; unclear D gene. Trimming shortened V by 5 bases and J by 13 bases, and 12 bases separated the two germline ends. This CDR3 contains 12 residues.

The rearrangement joins TRBV19 to TRBJ2-7; D possibly uses TRBD1 or TRBD2 (6 bases each). This CDR3 contains 15 residues. Deletions cut 6 bases from V and 3 bases from J, with 18 bases between. The germline CDR1 and CDR2 sequences are LNHDA and SQIVND (reference sequence). The DNA for the CDR3 is TGTGCCAGTAGATATGAGGGGGGTTCAAACTACGAGCAGTACTTC. As protein: CASRYEGGSNYEQYF.